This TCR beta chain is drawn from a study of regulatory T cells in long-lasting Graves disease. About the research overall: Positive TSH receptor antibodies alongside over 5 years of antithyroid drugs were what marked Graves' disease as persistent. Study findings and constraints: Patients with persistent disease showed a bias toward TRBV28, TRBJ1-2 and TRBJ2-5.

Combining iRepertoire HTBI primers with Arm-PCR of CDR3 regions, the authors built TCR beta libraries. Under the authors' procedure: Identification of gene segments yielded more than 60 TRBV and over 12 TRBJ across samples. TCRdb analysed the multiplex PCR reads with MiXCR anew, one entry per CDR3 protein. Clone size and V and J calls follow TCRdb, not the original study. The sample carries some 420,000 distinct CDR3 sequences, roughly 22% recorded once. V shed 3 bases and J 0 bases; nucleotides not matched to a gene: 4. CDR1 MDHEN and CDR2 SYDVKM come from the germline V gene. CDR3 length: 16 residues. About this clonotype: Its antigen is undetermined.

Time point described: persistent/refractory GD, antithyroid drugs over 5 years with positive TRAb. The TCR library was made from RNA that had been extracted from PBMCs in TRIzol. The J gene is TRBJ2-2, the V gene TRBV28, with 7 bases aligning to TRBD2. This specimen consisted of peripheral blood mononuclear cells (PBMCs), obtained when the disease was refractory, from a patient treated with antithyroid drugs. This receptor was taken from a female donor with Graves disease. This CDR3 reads CASSLGLAANTGELFF. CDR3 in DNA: TGTGCCAGCAGTTTGGGTCTAGCGGCGAACACCGGGGAGCTGTTTTTT.